The 5 T cell receptor beta chains reported below all come from one sample, sequenced in a study of shared clonotypes between healthy human individuals. Profiling relied on immunoSEQ multiplex PCR, and the TCRdb table lists in-frame clones only, not all of them. The sample carries 2,500,000 or so clones, about 92% recorded once. The sequenced material came from naive CD4+ T cells sorted from blood. Subset specified: CD45RA+ positively selected. All receptors derive from a man between 18 and 29 years old in good health.

The CDR3 nucleotides read TGTGCCAGCTCACCGTTGACTAGCGGGAAAGTCAAGGAGCAGTACTTC. Its protein is CASSPLTSGKVKEQYF. The chain carries TRBV18 and TRBJ2-7; 11 bases map to TRBD2. This CDR3 spans 16 amino acids. Per the germline V gene, CDR1 is KGHSH and CDR2 is LQKENI. The V gene end was trimmed by 3 bases and the J gene end by 7 bases; junction bases not matched to a gene: 11.

The V gene is TRBV30, the J gene TRBJ2-5; 15 positions agree with TRBD2. The ends lost 0 bases at V and 4 bases at J; junction bases unmatched: 12. Germline loops: CDR1 GTSNPN, CDR2 SVGIG (reference sequence). CDR3 size: 19 residues. CDR3 nucleotides: TGTGCCTGGAGTGTTCTCCGGACTAGCGGGAGGGCCAAAGGAGAGACCCAGTACTTC. Protein: CAWSVLRTSGRAKGETQYF. The whole variable domain, remainder taken from reference TRBV30 and TRBJ2-5, is SQTIHQWPATLVQPVGSPLSLECTVEGTSNPNLYWYRQAAGRGLQLLFYSVGIGQISSEVPQNLSASRPQDRQFILSSKKLLLSDSGFYLCAWSVLRTSGRAKGETQYFGPGTRLLVL.

About this clone itself: The same CDR3 also results from other DNA sequences found in this sample. The V call is TRBV25-1, the J call TRBJ1-4; TRBD1 matches 8 bases. The germline V gene encodes CDR1 MGHDK and CDR2 SYGVNS. With 8 bases clipped from V and 3 bases from J, the junction kept 5 bases outside the gene matches. CDR3 size: 14 residues. CDR3 sequence: CASRRGLANEKLFF. CDR3 bases: TGTGCCAGCCGCAGGGGGCTAGCTAATGAAAAACTGTTTTTT.

CDR3 coding DNA: TGTGCCATCAGTGAGTCGGGGCAGTTCGGGCAGTACTTC. Protein product: CAISESGQFGQYF. The chain employs TRBV10-3 and TRBJ2-7; the D gene is possibly TRBD1 (5 bases). CDR1 is ENHRY and CDR2 is SYGVKD in the germline V gene. The CDR3 sequence is 13 residues long. Trimming stripped 0 bases from V and 9 bases from J, with 12 bases between.

For this clone: Its ends do not fully match the called genes, so a read error is possible. CDR3 sequence (DNA): TGTGCCAGCTCGCCCCAAGGGGTGCGCTCCTCCGAGCAGTACTTC. Translation gives CASSPQGVRSSEQYF. The genes are TRBV18 and TRBJ2-7; D might be TRBD1 (5 bases). This CDR3 region has 15 residues. Germline CDR1 KGHSH, CDR2 LQKENI. Using reference TRBV18 and TRBJ2-7 for the parts outside the CDR3, the full variable domain is NAGVMQNPRHLVRRRGQEARLRCSPMKGHSHVYWYRQLPEEGLKFMVYLQKENIIDESGMPKERFSAEFPKEGPSILRIQQVVRGDSAAYFCASSPQGVRSSEQYFGPGTRLTVT.